One sample yielded the 10 T cell receptor beta chains listed below, sequenced in a study of blood T cells in healthy people across ages. Alongside a J-beta primer mix, a sample-barcoded 5' primer served in a second PCR lasting roughly 6 to 12 cycles. A single record per CDR3 protein comes from TCRdb applying MiXCR to the 5' RACE reads. The repertoire consists of under 2,000,000 distinct CDR3 sequences, with roughly 50% occurring once and the leading ten covering over 2%. Specimen: blood. The origin of the receptors is a woman in her thirties or forties in good health.

The V and J genes are TRBV27 and TRBJ1-1; TRBD1 aligns across 7 bases. The CDR3 is made up of 14 amino acids. From germline, CDR1 is MNHEY and CDR2 SMNVEV (reference sequence). V lost 3 bases, J lost 1 base, and 2 bases stayed unmatched. CDR3 residues: CASSFRTGNTEAFF. The CDR3 DNA reads TGTGCCAGCAGTTTTAGGACAGGGAACACTGAAGCTTTCTTT.

This chain joins TRBV12-3 or TRBV12-4 and TRBJ2-5; tentative D call: TRBD1 (5 bases). Between the trimmed V and J ends, which lost 3 bases and 5 bases, there was a span of 13 bases. The CDR3 extends over 14 amino acids. The CDR3 DNA sequence: TGTGCCAGCAGTTTGCTCGACAGTCACGAGACCCAGTACTTC. Translated, it gives CASSLLDSHETQYF.

This chain joins TRBV7-2 and TRBJ1-1, with 7 bases that match TRBD1. The J segment lost 9 bases and the V segment lost 5 bases, leaving 9 bases of the junction unmatched. Germline V gives CDR1 SGHTA, CDR2 FQGNSA. There are 13 residues in the CDR3. The CDR3 spells CASSANRGCKAFF. Here the CDR3 DNA reads TGTGCCAGCAGCGCTAACAGGGGATGTAAAGCTTTCTTT.

This chain connects TRBV6-1 to TRBJ2-1; D not resolved. Per germline, CDR1 MNHNS and CDR2 SASEGT. With 1 base removed from V and 10 bases from J, the gap between germline ends came to 11 bases. This CDR3 comprises 13 residues. CDR3 sequence: CASSEGPLFEQFF. In DNA, the CDR3 is TGTGCCAGCAGTGAAGGGCCCCTGTTCGAGCAGTTCTTC.

CDR3 amino acids: CASSSPGGVQPQHF. The CDR3 DNA reads TGTGCCAGCAGCTCCCCCGGTGGGGTTCAGCCCCAGCATTTT. This rearrangement joins TRBV7-2 to TRBJ1-5, with no clear D. This CDR3 has 14 amino acids. The V gene's germline CDR1 is SGHTA and CDR2 FQGNSA. V lost 4 bases and J 6 bases, leaving 13 bases between the germline ends.

This clonotype was seen more than once but under ten times. V gene TRBV7-9 combines with J gene TRBJ2-3; 7 nucleotides match TRBD2. V lost 4 bases to trimming and J lost 0 bases; unmatched junction nucleotides: 7. The CDR3 extends over 16 amino acids. Germline V gene data show CDR1 as SEHNR and CDR2 as FQNEAQ (reference sequence). The CDR3 is CASSSTGGTSTDTQYF. The CDR3 DNA reads TGTGCCAGCAGCTCCACCGGGGGGACTAGCACAGATACGCAGTATTTT.

In DNA, the CDR3 is TGCAGCGTTGAAGTGGGCCGGGGAGGCCTAAGTGAAAAACTGTTTTTT. Amino acids: CSVEVGRGGLSEKLFF. The chain couples TRBV29-1 to TRBJ1-4; the D is unclear. The CDR3 runs 16 residues. Deletions cut 1 base from V and 7 bases from J, with 19 bases between. Germline V gene lookup returns CDR1 SQVTM and CDR2 ANQGSEA.

J is TRBJ2-1 and V is TRBV20-1, with no clear D. This CDR3 region has 13 residues. The germline V and J ends were trimmed by 4 bases and 9 bases, with 16 bases remaining between them. Germline V gene lookup returns CDR1 DFQATT and CDR2 SNEGSKA (reference sequence). CDR3 loop: CSAIRTAVSEQFF. CDR3 bases: TGCAGTGCTATCAGGACGGCCGTGAGTGAGCAGTTCTTC.

This chain joins TRBV6-2 or TRBV6-3 and TRBJ2-5, with 11 bases that match TRBD1. Germline V gene data show CDR1 as MNHEY and CDR2 as SVGEGT. The CDR3 runs 12 residues. With V trimmed by 6 bases and J by 9 bases, 3 bases remained unmatched. The CDR3 sequence is CASRDRGRAQYF. The CDR3 region has the DNA TGTGCCAGCAGGGACAGGGGGCGTGCCCAGTACTTC.

The DNA for the CDR3 is TGTGCCAGCAGCCCGTCCCTTACGGGGGGGCAAGAGACCCAGTACTTC. This encodes CASSPSLTGGQETQYF. The V call is TRBV7-9, the J call TRBJ2-5, with 8 nucleotides matching TRBD2. With V trimmed by 5 bases and J by 2 bases, 10 bases remained unmatched. Germline loops: CDR1 SEHNR, CDR2 FQNEAQ (reference sequence). This CDR3 contains 16 residues.